This T cell receptor beta chain was observed in a study of OX40 agonist ivuxolimab in advanced cancers. Libraries were prepared by immunoSEQ multiplex PCR; TCRdb keeps only in-frame clonotypes and omits some of them. The profile shows 100,000 or so clones, 75% to 90% of them singletons. Regarding the study as a whole: Nonresponders, in some cases, also had low normalized T-cell clonal expansion. There were, on average, more expanded clones in CD8+ T cells than in CD4+.

Regarding this clone: Antigen: not known.

The sequencing here drew on CD4+ or CD8+ T cells sorted from blood, taken in a trial of the OX40 agonist ivuxolimab. The receptor was derived from an adult with an advanced solid tumor such as melanoma, head and neck, liver or kidney cancer.

The CDR3 nucleotides read TGTGCCAGCAGCTCCGGACTAGCGGGGCAAGAGACCCAGTACTTC. It specifies CASSSGLAGQETQYF. V usage is TRBV7-3 and J usage is TRBJ2-5; 12 bases line up with TRBD2. The CDR3 consists of 15 residues. The germline V gene encodes CDR1 SGHTA and CDR2 FQGTGA. The J segment lost 2 bases and the V segment lost 4 bases, leaving 2 bases of the junction unmatched.